This TCR beta chain was retrieved from a study of human T cells and chemical hapten exposure. Study context: Alopecia areata, totalis and universalis patients, mostly female, were included.

Whole-study results and caveats: Significantly greater numbers of large CDR3 similarity clusters came from expanded TCRs than from controls. Patch test score was positively correlated with the counts of TCRs that had expanded at PT1.

TCRdb analysed the RACE reads with MiXCR anew, one entry per CDR3 protein. The sample consists of over 70,000 distinct CDR3 sequences, approximately 11% of them appearing once. Noted time point: patch test 3, about 24 weeks after DPC sensitization. Treatment in this sample: therapeutic diphenylcyclopropenone sensitization with weekly scalp DPC. This clonotype was seen only a few times. The antigen is undetermined. Germline CDR1 and CDR2: DFQATT and SNEGSKA (reference sequence). This CDR3 comprises 12 residues. The rearrangement links TRBV20-1 to TRBJ2-1, with 10 bases matching TRBD2. This specimen consisted of whole blood, obtained in connection with sensitization to the hapten diphenylcyclopropenone (DPC). The receptor comes from a woman under 40 with alopecia areata. Some clones in this sample may be carry-over from other donors' samples. CDR3 protein: CRPASGSNEQFF. DNA of the CDR3: TGCAGGCCCGCTAGCGGGAGCAATGAGCAGTTCTTC.